The 29 T cell receptor beta chains below all came from one sample that was sequenced in a study of T cell changes during pregnancy in multiple sclerosis. TCRdb's table, derived via immunoSEQ multiplex PCR, lists solely in-frame clones and lacks some. Of approximately 90,000 clones in the sample, 85% to 95% were seen once. The sequenced sample was peripheral blood, obtained after pregnancy. The receptors derive from a female donor with multiple sclerosis, enrolled in a pregnancy study.

The rearrangement links TRBV7-6 to TRBJ1-4; D remains ambiguous. Germline assignment: CDR1 SGHVS and CDR2 FNYEAQ. The CDR3 runs to 12 residues. Deletions cut 5 bases from V and 8 bases from J, with 9 bases between. CDR3 nucleotides: TGTGCCAGCAGCCCCGGGTCCGAAAAACTGTTTTTT. Translation gives CASSPGSEKLFF.

The V gene is TRBV2, the J gene TRBJ2-7; TRBD2 aligns across 9 bases. Germline-derived CDR1 and CDR2 are SNHLY and FYNNEI. V lost 1 base to trimming and J lost 5 bases; unmatched junction nucleotides: 3. The CDR3 runs 14 residues. The CDR3 DNA reads TGTGCCAGCAGTGAAGTAATAGCGGGAGACGAGCAGTACTTC. This encodes CASSEVIAGDEQYF.

The chain combines TRBV30 with TRBJ1-5, with D hard to call. This CDR3 has 16 amino acids. Looked up from germline, CDR1 is GTSNPN and CDR2 is SVGIG (reference sequence). The V gene lost 0 bases and the J gene lost 1 base, with 13 bases spanning the gap. CDR3 sequence (DNA): TGTGCCTGGAGTGTAGCCGGGGATGGGAGCAATCAGCCCCAGCATTTT. This encodes CAWSVAGDGSNQPQHF. Based on the CDR3 plus reference TRBV30 and TRBJ1-5, the full variable domain is SQTIHQWPATLVQPVGSPLSLECTVEGTSNPNLYWYRQAAGRGLQLLFYSVGIGQISSEVPQNLSASRPQDRQFILSSKKLLLSDSGFYLCAWSVAGDGSNQPQHFGDGTRLSIL.

The rearrangement uses TRBV2 and TRBJ1-1, with 12 bases lining up with TRBD1. Germline V gives CDR1 SNHLY, CDR2 FYNNEI. The CDR3 spans 19 residues. The J segment lost 0 bases and the V segment lost 3 bases, leaving 11 bases of the junction unmatched. The CDR3 sequence is CASSEGFGGTGGLNTEAFF. For the CDR3, the DNA is TGTGCCAGCAGTGAGGGGTTTGGCGGGACAGGGGGCTTGAACACTGAAGCTTTCTTT.

CDR3 in DNA: TGCGCCAGCAGCTCAGGACAGGATGTGGACACTGAAGCTTTCTTT. Amino acids: CASSSGQDVDTEAFF. The rearrangement joins TRBV5-1 to TRBJ1-1; 7 bases fit TRBD1. This CDR3 is built from 15 residues. Germline loops: CDR1 SGHRS, CDR2 YFSETQ. The V and J ends lost 3 bases and 3 bases, in that order; junction bases with no gene match: 8.

This chain joins TRBV6-5 and TRBJ2-7; the D gene is possibly TRBD1 (6 bases). From germline, CDR1 is MNHEY and CDR2 SVGAGI. Trimming stripped 3 bases from V and 6 bases from J, with 18 bases between. The CDR3 is 15 amino acids. The CDR3 DNA sequence: TGTGCCAGCAGTTATTCCCCCAGGGGCTTCGGCGAGCAGTACTTC. It specifies CASSYSPRGFGEQYF.

The rearrangement joins TRBV11-3 to TRBJ2-1; TRBD2 matches 7 bases. The CDR3 extends over 15 amino acids. V shed 1 base and J 3 bases; nucleotides not matched to a gene: 3. Germline V lookup: CDR1 SGHNT, CDR2 YENEEA. Here the CDR3 reads CASSLGGRNYNEQFF. The CDR3 coding sequence is TGTGCCAGCAGCTTAGGCGGGAGAAACTACAATGAGCAGTTCTTC.

The rearrangement links TRBV9 to TRBJ1-1; D gene uncertain. The CDR3 is 14 amino acids. CDR1 is SGDLS and CDR2 is YYNGEE in the germline V gene. V shed 4 bases and J shed 5 bases, with 15 bases lying between them. The CDR3 DNA reads TGTGCCAGCAGCCGAAAATTACTTGAGACTGAAGCTTTCTTT. Translation gives CASSRKLLETEAFF.

This chain joins TRBV19 and TRBJ2-1, with 7 bases matching TRBD2. Germline V gene lookup returns CDR1 LNHDA and CDR2 SQIVND (reference sequence). J lost 5 bases, V lost 6 bases, and 10 bases had no gene match. The CDR3 is 15 residues long. The CDR3 loop is CASRDSYLADNEQFF. The CDR3 coding sequence is TGTGCCAGTAGGGATTCCTACCTAGCGGACAATGAGCAGTTCTTC.

V and J are TRBV7-9 and TRBJ2-1, with 11 nucleotides matching TRBD2. The germline V gene encodes CDR1 SEHNR and CDR2 FQNEAQ (reference sequence). The CDR3 contains 14 residues. Losses at the gene ends were 10 bases for V and 4 bases for J; bases not matched to a gene: 6. Here the CDR3 reads CATPSGGPYNEQFF. CDR3 coding DNA: TGTGCCACTCCTAGCGGGGGGCCGTACAATGAGCAGTTCTTC.

This chain joins TRBV6-4 and TRBJ2-7, with 14 bases lining up with TRBD2. The CDR3 is made up of 16 amino acids. Germline CDR1 MRHNA, CDR2 SNTAGT. V shed 0 bases, J shed 6 bases, and the junction held 4 bases outside the gene matches. CDR3 DNA sequence: TGTGCCAGCAGTGACTCTGGGACTAGCGGGAGTGTCGAGCAGTACTTC. It translates to CASSDSGTSGSVEQYF.

The chain joins TRBV30 to TRBJ2-3, with 12 bases that match TRBD2. CDR1 GTSNPN and CDR2 SVGIG come from the germline V gene (reference sequence). The CDR3 is 20 residues long. The J segment lost 0 bases and the V segment lost 2 bases, leaving 15 bases of the junction unmatched. The CDR3 DNA sequence: TGTGCCTGGAGTAGACCCCCCAAGACTAGCGGGGGATCTAGCACAGATACGCAGTATTTT. Translating it yields CAWSRPPKTSGGSSTDTQYF.

The chain uses TRBV7-9 and TRBJ1-4, with D possibly TRBD1 on 6 matching bases. V lost 8 bases to trimming and J lost 3 bases, with 16 bases between them. Germline loops: CDR1 SEHNR, CDR2 FQNEAQ (reference sequence). The CDR3 runs 15 residues. CDR3 loop: CASGLPRGANEKLFF. The CDR3 DNA follows: TGTGCCAGCGGCCTCCCCAGGGGCGCTAATGAAAAACTGTTTTTT.

The rearrangement joins TRBV5-1 to TRBJ1-1, with D possibly being TRBD1 (5 bases). Between the trimmed V and J ends, which lost 3 bases and 3 bases, there was a span of 12 bases. CDR3 length: 14 amino acids. Germline loops: CDR1 SGHRS, CDR2 YFSETQ. DNA of the CDR3: TGCGCCAGCAGCTCGATACGGGGGGACACTGAAGCTTTCTTT. It specifies CASSSIRGDTEAFF.

This chain joins TRBV2 and TRBJ2-7; no clear D gene. The CDR3 covers 12 residues. Trimming left V 7 bases short and J 2 bases short, with 9 bases between. Germline lookup yields CDR1 SNHLY and CDR2 FYNNEI. Here the CDR3 DNA reads TGTGCCAGCAATCTAGGCCCCTACGAGCAGTACTTC. This sequence encodes CASNLGPYEQYF.

J is TRBJ2-2 and V is TRBV5-1, with a possible D match to TRBD2 (5 bases). The V end lost 4 bases, the J end lost 3 bases, and 13 bases lay between the germline ends. The CDR3 extends over 15 amino acids. Germline V CDR1 and CDR2: SGHRS, YFSETQ. The CDR3 here is CASSLGGLYTGELFF. The CDR3, as DNA: TGCGCCAGCAGCCTTGGAGGACTCTACACCGGGGAGCTGTTTTTT.

The chain uses TRBV11-2 and TRBJ1-3, with TRBD1 matching over 7 bases. The germline gives CDR1 SGHAT, CDR2 FQNNGV. The ends lost 4 bases at V and 0 bases at J; junction bases unmatched: 3. The CDR3 extends over 15 amino acids. The CDR3 reads CASSSGTDSGNTIYF. For the CDR3, the DNA is TGTGCCAGCAGCTCCGGGACAGACTCTGGAAACACCATATATTTT.

J is TRBJ2-3 and V is TRBV7-2; TRBD1 matches at 11 bases. With V trimmed by 1 base and J by 5 bases, 5 bases remained unmatched. Germline CDR1 is SGHTA and CDR2 is FQGNSA. The CDR3 sequence is 16 residues long. This chain's CDR3 is CASSLGDRGGGDTQYF. The CDR3 region has the DNA TGTGCCAGCAGCTTAGGGGACAGGGGGGGTGGAGATACGCAGTATTTT.

The rearrangement links TRBV6-5 to TRBJ2-5; D is possibly TRBD2 (5 bases). This CDR3 has 14 residues. The germline V gene has CDR1 MNHEY and CDR2 SVGAGI. Trimming left V 5 bases short and J 5 bases short, with 15 bases between. CDR3 protein: CASSGGGGRETQYF. The CDR3 coding sequence is TGTGCCAGCAGTGGAGGCGGCGGGCGCGAGACCCAGTACTTC.

V is TRBV5-1 and J is TRBJ1-1; the D gene is possibly TRBD1 (6 bases). V was shortened by 2 bases and J by 1 base, with 9 bases between the two germline ends. The length of the CDR3 is 14 residues. In germline, CDR1 is SGHRS, CDR2 YFSETQ. The chain's CDR3 is CASSLEGGNTEAFF. Written as DNA, the CDR3 is TGCGCCAGCAGCTTAGAAGGGGGGAACACTGAAGCTTTCTTT.

V usage is TRBV19 and J usage is TRBJ1-2; no clear D. The CDR3 is made up of 15 amino acids. The V end lost 0 bases, the J end lost 8 bases, and 16 bases lay between the germline ends. Germline V gene sequence: CDR1 LNHDA, CDR2 SQIVND (reference sequence). This CDR3 reads CASSIDKTNPVGYTF. The CDR3 bases are TGTGCCAGTAGTATAGATAAGACTAACCCGGTGGGCTACACCTTC.

The rearrangement joins TRBV19 to TRBJ2-3; 7 nucleotides agree with TRBD2. CDR3 size: 16 residues. V lost 4 bases to trimming and J lost 3 bases; unmatched junction nucleotides: 10. Germline V gene lookup returns CDR1 LNHDA and CDR2 SQIVND (reference sequence). CDR3 loop: CASSRVGGERTDTQYF. CDR3 sequence (DNA): TGTGCCAGTAGTAGGGTGGGGGGGGAAAGGACAGATACGCAGTATTTT.

CDR3 protein: CASSLAGGMYTEAFF. Written as DNA, the CDR3 is TGCGCCAGCAGCTTGGCTGGGGGGATGTACACTGAAGCTTTCTTT. V gene TRBV5-1 combines with J gene TRBJ1-1, with D possibly being TRBD1 (5 bases). V was clipped by 0 bases and J by 3 bases, with 12 bases between them. Germline V gene data show CDR1 as SGHRS and CDR2 as YFSETQ. The CDR3 is 15 residues long.

The chain combines TRBV29-1 with TRBJ1-2; D uncertain. Germline V CDR1 and CDR2: SQVTM, ANQGSEA. V was shortened by 1 base and J by 4 bases, with 13 bases between the two germline ends. This CDR3 spans 14 amino acids. The CDR3 DNA reads as TGCAGCGTTGAAGCGGAAGGAGCAAGCTATGGCTACACCTTC. Protein: CSVEAEGASYGYTF.

The chain couples TRBV19 to TRBJ1-5; D perhaps matches TRBD1 (6 bases). CDR1 is LNHDA, CDR2 SQIVND, per germline (reference sequence). The CDR3 runs to 15 residues. V lost 5 bases, J lost 3 bases, and 14 bases lay in between. The CDR3 bases are TGTGCCAGTAGTCACCTAACAGGGATCAATCAGCCCCAGCATTTT. Protein: CASSHLTGINQPQHF.

The chain combines TRBV19 with TRBJ1-4; D is possibly TRBD1 (5 bases). This CDR3 comprises 15 residues. The V end was cut by 5 bases, the J end by 5 bases, with 15 bases between. CDR1 and CDR2 from the germline V gene are LNHDA and SQIVND (reference sequence). CDR3 DNA: TGTGCCAGTAGTCTCCGGGACTGGAGGAATGAAAAACTGTTTTTT. Its translation is CASSLRDWRNEKLFF.

V gene TRBV18 combines with J gene TRBJ2-7, with D perhaps matching TRBD1 (5 bases). Trimming stripped 5 bases from V and 0 bases from J, with 14 bases between. The CDR3 has 15 amino acids. Germline V gene sequence: CDR1 KGHSH, CDR2 LQKENI. CDR3 region: CASSAYTGNSYEQYF. The CDR3 DNA reads TGTGCCAGCTCAGCATACACAGGAAACTCCTACGAGCAGTACTTC. The variable domain in full, completed from reference TRBV18 and TRBJ2-7, reads NAGVMQNPRHLVRRRGQEARLRCSPMKGHSHVYWYRQLPEEGLKFMVYLQKENIIDESGMPKERFSAEFPKEGPSILRIQQVVRGDSAAYFCASSAYTGNSYEQYFGPGTRLTVT.

The chain carries TRBV7-9 and TRBJ2-5; 8 bases fit TRBD2. V dropped 2 bases and J dropped 5; count of bases not matched to a gene: 7. Germline V CDR1 and CDR2: SEHNR, FQNEAQ (reference sequence). This CDR3 is built from 15 residues. The CDR3 loop reads CASSLPGGTGETQYF. CDR3 coding DNA: TGTGCCAGCAGCTTACCGGGGGGGACGGGGGAGACCCAGTACTTC.

This chain links TRBV5-8 with TRBJ1-4; D unresolved. The CDR3 has 17 residues. With 0 bases removed from V and 0 bases from J, the gap between germline ends came to 12 bases. The V gene's germline CDR1 is SGHTS and CDR2 YDEGEE. In DNA form, the CDR3 reads TGTGCCAGCAGCTTGGTGGTGGCTTCTGCAACTAATGAAAAACTGTTTTTT. It yields the protein CASSLVVASATNEKLFF.